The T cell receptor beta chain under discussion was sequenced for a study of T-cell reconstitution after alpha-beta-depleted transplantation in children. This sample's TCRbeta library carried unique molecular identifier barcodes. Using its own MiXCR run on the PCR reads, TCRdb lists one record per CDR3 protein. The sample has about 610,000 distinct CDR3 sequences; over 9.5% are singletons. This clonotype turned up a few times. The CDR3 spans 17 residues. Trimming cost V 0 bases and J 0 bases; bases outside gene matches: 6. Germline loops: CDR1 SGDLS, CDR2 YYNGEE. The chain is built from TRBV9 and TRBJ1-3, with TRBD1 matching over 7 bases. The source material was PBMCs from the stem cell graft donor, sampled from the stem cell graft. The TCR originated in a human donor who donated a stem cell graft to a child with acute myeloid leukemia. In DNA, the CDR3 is TGTGCCAGCAGCGTAGCTCCGGACAGGCTCTCTGGAAACACCATATATTTT. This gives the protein CASSVAPDRLSGNTIYF.